These 3 T cell receptor beta chains share one sample of origin, sequenced in a study of Ad26.COV2.S vaccination and SARS-CoV-2 variants. The assay was immunoSEQ multiplex PCR, and TCRdb's table has in-frame clones only and misses some. The sample holds around 300,000 clones, more than 85% seen once. Noted treatment: 15 to 20 received Ad26.COV2.S at low or high dose, single or two shots; several received placebo; per-sample allocation not given. Sampling occurred on day 63 after the first vaccine or placebo injection. The specimen was peripheral blood, collected in a trial of Ad26.COV2.S vaccine versus placebo. The receptors were gathered from a person aged 18-60 years who received the Ad26.COV2.S COVID-19 vaccine or a placebo.

The chain is built from TRBV29-1 and TRBJ1-1; a possible D gene is TRBD1 (6 bases). The CDR3 contains 13 residues. Germline V gives CDR1 SQVTM, CDR2 ANQGSEA. V gave up 4 bases and J gave up 2 bases, with 11 bases separating them. The CDR3 DNA is TGCAGCGTTGTTGGGGGGGGCAACACTGAAGCTTTCTTT. Its translation is CSVVGGGNTEAFF.

The chain recombines TRBV18 with TRBJ1-1; D is perhaps TRBD1 (5 bases). This CDR3 comprises 16 residues. Trimming pared 3 bases from V and 3 bases from J, leaving 17 bases between. The germline gives CDR1 KGHSH, CDR2 LQKENI. DNA of the CDR3: TGTGCCAGCTCACCGCAACAGGTGAGGAAAGACACTGAAGCTTTCTTT. The encoded protein is CASSPQQVRKDTEAFF. Filled out from reference TRBV18 and TRBJ1-1, the complete variable domain reads NAGVMQNPRHLVRRRGQEARLRCSPMKGHSHVYWYRQLPEEGLKFMVYLQKENIIDESGMPKERFSAEFPKEGPSILRIQQVVRGDSAAYFCASSPQQVRKDTEAFFGQGTRLTVV.

The rearrangement uses TRBV28 and TRBJ1-6; 8 bases align to TRBD1. This CDR3 contains 15 residues. CDR1 is MDHEN and CDR2 is SYDVKM in the germline V gene. The trim removed 0 bases at V and 5 bases at J, leaving 0 bases unmatched. Written as DNA, the CDR3 is TGTGCCAGCAGTTTATGGACAGGGGATAATTCACCCCTCCACTTT. It codes for CASSLWTGDNSPLHF.